The entry below describes one T cell receptor (beta chain). The source of the sample is a study of blood T cell repertoires in COVID-19. Study-level background: The cDNA or gDNA used as material had been derived from T cells, B-cell-depleted T cells, or PBMCs.

Germline loops: CDR1 MNHEY, CDR2 SVGAGI. The CDR3 runs 16 residues. The V segment lost 0 bases and the J segment 0 bases; nucleotides outside the gene matches: 4. Study members were between about 18 and 95 years old and lived in roughly 24 US regions. Donors were grouped by their self-reported clinical history. Original processing notes: Estimation of nucleated cell counts relied on the amplification of reference gene primers. Using immunoSEQ multiplex PCR, the repertoire was profiled, and TCRdb retains in-frame clones only, with some absent. V, J and clone size reflect that table, while D and trimming were determined from the DNA. The sample lists more than 300,000 clones, 85% to 90% seen once, with around 9% in the top ten.

The receptor was isolated from a woman in her twenties or thirties who had recovered from COVID-19. Sequenced: PBMCs or T cells enriched from blood (not recorded which). The chain is built from TRBV6-5 and TRBJ1-1; 7 bases align to TRBD1. In DNA, the CDR3 is TGTGCCAGCAGTTACTCGACAGGGAGTGTGAACACTGAAGCTTTCTTT. As protein: CASSYSTGSVNTEAFF.